These T cell receptor beta chains were read from a single sample in a study of cytomegalovirus exposure and HLA in healthy donors. The assay was immunoSEQ multiplex PCR, and TCRdb's table has in-frame clones only and misses some. The sample lists under 400,000 clones; 88% were seen once. Sequencing was carried out using PBMCs. These receptors came from a man under 40 in good health and CMV-seronegative. Both conserved end residues are part of each CDR3. Each record gives: V gene, D gene, clone size, J gene, CDR3 DNA, CDR3 protein. A D gene is named only where the DNA matches it firmly. Not every row has a clone size; where given, it reads once, few, many or a size class.

TRBV11-2	TRBD1	NA	TRBJ1-2	TGTGCCAGCAGCGAGGGACAGGGGGCGCGTAGCTATGGCTACACCTTC	CASSEGQGARSYGYTF
TRBV6-1	NA	NA	TRBJ1-2	TGTGCCAGCAGCCTTTATACGGACTATGGCTACACCTTC	CASSLYTDYGYTF
TRBV6-1	NA	few	TRBJ2-7	TGTGCCAGCAGCGAGATCAGGTACGAGCAGTACTTC	CASSEIRYEQYF
TRBV15	TRBD1	NA	TRBJ1-1	TGTGCCACCAGCAGAGATAGGGACAGGAACACTGAAGCTTTCTTT	CATSRDRDRNTEAFF
TRBV27	TRBD1	NA	TRBJ1-2	TGTGCCAGCGGGGACAGGAACTATGGCTACACCTTC	CASGDRNYGYTF
TRBV30	NA	NA	TRBJ1-4	TGTGCCTGGAAATCGGTGGGACTCCCTAATGAAAAACTGTTTTTT	CAWKSVGLPNEKLFF
TRBV19	TRBD2	NA	TRBJ2-3	TGTGCCAGCTACGATAGCGGGGGGGATACAGATACGCAGTATTTT	CASYDSGGDTDTQYF
TRBV6-5	TRBD1	once	TRBJ2-7	TGTGCCAGCAGTTACTCGACAGGGGGGCACGAGCAGTACTTC	CASSYSTGGHEQYF
TRBV11-2	NA	NA	TRBJ1-4	TGTGCCAGCAGCTTAAGTGGAGGGCGATTGTTTTTT	CASSLSGGRLFF
TRBV9	TRBD1	NA	TRBJ1-2	TGTGCCAGCAGCCTGGGGGGAGGGACAGGGACCTATGGCTACACCTTC	CASSLGGGTGTYGYTF
TRBV5-5	TRBD1	NA	TRBJ1-2	TGTGCCAGCAGCTTGCAAGGGACAGTCCTAAGCTACACCTTC	CASSLQGTVLSYTF
TRBV29-1	NA	NA	TRBJ1-1	TGCAGCGTTGAACTGTCGGTAAGGCAGGGGAGCCTCTTGAACACTGAAGCTTTCTTT	CSVELSVRQGSLLNTEAFF
TRBV12-2	NA	NA	TRBJ1-5	TGTGCAAGTCGCTTAGGTGGCCAGTATCAGCCCCAGCATTTT	CASRLGGQYQPQHF
TRBV30	TRBD1	NA	TRBJ2-7	TGTGCCTGGAATGGGGGACAGGGGGGCTACGAGCAGTACTTC	CAWNGGQGGYEQYF
TRBV5-1	NA	NA	TRBJ2-3	TGCGCCAGCGGATATTTCCCGGGCGGGGGCTCAGATACGCAGTATTTT	CASGYFPGGGSDTQYF
TRBV5-6	TRBD2	NA	TRBJ2-7	TGTGCCAGCAGCATCGGACTAGCTAGGTACGAGCAGTACTTC	CASSIGLARYEQYF
TRBV5-1	TRBD1	few	TRBJ2-1	TGCGCCAGCAGCTTGGGACAGGGATACAATGAGCAGTTCTTC	CASSLGQGYNEQFF
TRBV29-1	NA	few	TRBJ1-1	TGCAGCGTTGACGGACATGAAGCTTTCTTT	CSVDGHEAFF
TRBV30	TRBD1	NA	TRBJ2-3	TGTGCCTGGAGTGTGGGGACAGGGAGCACAGATACGCAGTATTTT	CAWSVGTGSTDTQYF
TRBV28	NA	NA	TRBJ2-2	TGTGCCAGCAGTTTTAATCTTTGGCCGGGGTTGTCCGGGGAGCTGTTTTTT	CASSFNLWPGLSGELFF
TRBV5-4	TRBD1	NA	TRBJ2-1	TGTGCCAGCAGCTTGGATGGGACAGGGAAGTTCTTC	CASSLDGTGKFF
TRBV11-2	NA	NA	TRBJ2-5	TGTGCCAGCAGCTTAGAATGGAGTAAGGAGACCCAGTACTTC	CASSLEWSKETQYF
TRBV18	TRBD1	NA	TRBJ1-1	TGTGCCAGCTCACCGGTGGGCGGGACAGCGAACACTGAAGCTTTCTTT	CASSPVGGTANTEAFF
TRBV18	TRBD1	NA	TRBJ1-2	TGTGCCAGCTCACCAGGGACAGGGGTTGGCGGCTACACCTTC	CASSPGTGVGGYTF
TRBV5-5	NA	NA	TRBJ1-1	TGTGCCAGCAGACCCGGACAGACCAACACTGAAGCTTTCTTT	CASRPGQTNTEAFF
TRBV19	TRBD1	few	TRBJ1-1	TGTGCCAGTAGTAACCGGACAGGGCCTGAAGCTTTCTTT	CASSNRTGPEAFF
TRBV6-5	NA	NA	TRBJ1-5	TGTGCCAGCAGTGCATCTCAGGAGGGTTATCAGCCCCAGCATTTT	CASSASQEGYQPQHF
TRBV5-4	NA	NA	TRBJ1-2	TGTGCCAGCAGCATTGATGGGCGAGCTAACTATGGCTACACCTTC	CASSIDGRANYGYTF
TRBV15	TRBD1	NA	TRBJ2-7	TGTGCCACCAGCAGAGGGACAGGGGCGCCCTACGAGCAGTACTTC	CATSRGTGAPYEQYF
TRBV11-2	NA	NA	TRBJ2-6	TGTGCCAGCAGCTTAAGAGTCTCTGGGGCCAACGTCCTGACTTTC	CASSLRVSGANVLTF
TRBV27	NA	NA	TRBJ2-3	TGTGCCAGCAGTTTCCGGGGATACCTTACAGGGTCTAGCACAGATACGCAGTATTTT	CASSFRGYLTGSSTDTQYF
TRBV9	NA	NA	TRBJ2-3	TGTGCCAGCAGCCCGGACGGCCTAGCAGGAGATACGCAGTATTTT	CASSPDGLAGDTQYF
TRBV18	TRBD1	NA	TRBJ1-4	TGTGCCAGCTCTTCAGGACAGGCGGCAACTAATGAAAAACTGTTTTTT	CASSSGQAATNEKLFF
TRBV2	NA	NA	TRBJ2-5	TGTGCCAGCAGTGGAACACTAGACCCCCAAGAGACCCAGTACTTC	CASSGTLDPQETQYF
TRBV29-1	TRBD1	NA	TRBJ1-2	TGCAGCGTTAGGACAGGCCCGATTCTCTATGGCTACACCTTC	CSVRTGPILYGYTF
TRBV18	NA	once	TRBJ1-5	TGTGCCAGCTCACCATCTCGGAATCAGCCCCAGCATTTT	CASSPSRNQPQHF
TRBV5-5	NA	NA	TRBJ1-2	TGTGCCAGCAGCTCCGTGACAGGTCTCTATGGCTACACCTTC	CASSSVTGLYGYTF
TRBV5-6	TRBD1	NA	TRBJ1-2	TGTGCCAGCAGCCCGCCTTCCCCGACAGGGGCGCTTTATAGCTACACCTTC	CASSPPSPTGALYSYTF
TRBV5-4	TRBD1	NA	TRBJ1-4	TGTGCCAGCAGCTTGGCCCAGGGGGCAGGTTGGGATGAAAAACTGTTTTTT	CASSLAQGAGWDEKLFF